The source of this TCR beta chain is a study of blood T cell repertoires in COVID-19. As for the study in general: PBMCs, B-cell-depleted T cells, or T cells provided the cDNA or gDNA that made up the material.

Under the authors' procedure: Estimation of nucleated cell counts relied on the amplification of reference gene primers. Assay: immunoSEQ multiplex PCR; the TCRdb copy retains only in-frame clones and omits some. Clone size and V and J calls were adopted from that table, with D and trimming inferred from the DNA. The sample consists of 45,000 to 55,000 clones, about nine tenths of them appearing once. Germline loops: CDR1 MDHEN, CDR2 SYDVKM. This CDR3 region has 15 residues. The ends were cut back, 4 bases at V and 3 bases at J, with 14 bases in the middle. The chain links TRBV28 to TRBJ2-3, with D possibly TRBD1 on 6 matching bases. The clonotype originates from a woman in her thirties or forties with active COVID-19. The specimen sequenced was peripheral blood. CDR3 DNA sequence: TGTGCCAGCAGTTCCTCAAGCAGGGGTACAGATACGCAGTATTTT. It specifies CASSSSSRGTDTQYF.